Included here is one T cell receptor beta chain sequence, with context. Its antigen is as yet unknown. The data originate from a study of T cell responses to AZD1222 COVID-19 vaccine. Findings and caveats of the study: It should be noted that donors were predominantly white British and more often female, and clonal diversity was possibly underestimated. Spike-wide coverage was observed for vaccine-associated CD4 TCRs, with dominant responses at 160-218 and 743-854. Unmutated regions of variants are reportedly targeted by nearly half of spike-specific TCRs. An increase in Spike-specific TCR breadth and depth was observed after two AZD1222 doses.

The CDR3 has 13 amino acids. Looked up from germline, CDR1 is SQVTM and CDR2 is ANQGSEA. With 7 bases clipped from V and 4 bases from J, the junction kept 8 bases outside the gene matches. Clones were sequenced by immunoSEQ multiplex PCR, and TCRdb holds only the in-frame ones, with some missing. The sample records fewer than 110,000 clones, 92% being singletons. The sequence derives from an adult who received the AZD1222 COVID-19 vaccine. This chain uses TRBV29-1 with TRBJ1-2, with TRBD1 matching 8 bases. The sample in question was peripheral blood, obtained 28 days after the second AZD1222 dose. The CDR3 loop reads CSDDRGPRYGYTF. DNA for the CDR3: TGCAGCGACGACAGGGGCCCTCGCTATGGCTACACCTTC.